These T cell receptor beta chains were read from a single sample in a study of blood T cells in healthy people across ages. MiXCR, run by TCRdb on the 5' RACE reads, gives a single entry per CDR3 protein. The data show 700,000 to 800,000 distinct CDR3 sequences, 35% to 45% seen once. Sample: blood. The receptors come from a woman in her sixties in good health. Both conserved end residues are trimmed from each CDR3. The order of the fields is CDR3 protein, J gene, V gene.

CDR3 protein: ASSLYSALAVSYEQY; J gene: TRBJ2-7; V gene: TRBV7-2
CDR3 protein: ASSPQNNRYNEQF; J gene: TRBJ2-1; V gene: TRBV18
CDR3 protein: ASSHGQAEKLF; J gene: TRBJ1-4; V gene: TRBV5-1
CDR3 protein: SIPQGGGYEQY; J gene: .; V gene: TRBV29-1
CDR3 protein: ASSSFAAGGVNEQY; J gene: .; V gene: TRBV7-2
CDR3 protein: ASSQDPGQGAYNEQY; J gene: TRBJ2-5; V gene: TRBV4-2
CDR3 protein: ASSQSGAGVETQY; J gene: TRBJ2-5; V gene: TRBV3-1
CDR3 protein: ASTSLRRVSNYGYT; J gene: TRBJ1-2; V gene: TRBV28
CDR3 protein: ASSPGKKVGYT; J gene: TRBJ1-2; V gene: TRBV9
CDR3 protein: ASSQQQGQIDTQY; J gene: TRBJ2-3; V gene: TRBV3-1
CDR3 protein: ASSVVGSPQETQY; J gene: TRBJ2-5; V gene: TRBV9
CDR3 protein: ASSITVGAHNEQF; J gene: TRBJ2-1; V gene: TRBV7-3
CDR3 protein: ASSVGGTRYNEQY; J gene: TRBJ2-7; V gene: TRBV9
CDR3 protein: AISEIKRDPYEQY; J gene: TRBJ2-7; V gene: TRBV10-3